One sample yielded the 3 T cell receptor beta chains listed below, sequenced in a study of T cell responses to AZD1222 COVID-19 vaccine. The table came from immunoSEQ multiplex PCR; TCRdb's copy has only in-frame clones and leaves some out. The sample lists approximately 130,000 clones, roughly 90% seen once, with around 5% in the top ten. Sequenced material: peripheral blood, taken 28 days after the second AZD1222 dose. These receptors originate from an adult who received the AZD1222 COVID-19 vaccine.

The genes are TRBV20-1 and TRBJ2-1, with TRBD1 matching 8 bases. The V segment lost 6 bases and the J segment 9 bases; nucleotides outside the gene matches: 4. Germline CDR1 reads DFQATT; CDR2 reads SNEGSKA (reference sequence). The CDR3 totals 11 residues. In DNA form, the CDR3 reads TGCAGTGCAAAAGACAGGGGTGAGCAGTTCTTC. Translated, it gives CSAKDRGEQFF.

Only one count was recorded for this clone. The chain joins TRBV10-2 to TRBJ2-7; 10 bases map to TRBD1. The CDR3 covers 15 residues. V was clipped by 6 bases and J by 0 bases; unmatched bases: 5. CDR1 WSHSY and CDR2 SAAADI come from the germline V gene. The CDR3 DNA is TGCGCCAGCAGACCCGGGACAGGGGCCTCCTACGAGCAGTACTTC. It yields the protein CASRPGTGASYEQYF.

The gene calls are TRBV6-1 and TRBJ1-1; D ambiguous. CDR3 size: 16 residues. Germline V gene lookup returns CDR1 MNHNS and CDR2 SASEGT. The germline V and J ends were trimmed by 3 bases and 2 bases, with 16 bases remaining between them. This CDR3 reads CASSDTLRTFNTEAFF. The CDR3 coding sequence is TGTGCCAGCAGTGATACTTTAAGAACTTTTAACACTGAAGCTTTCTTT.